This paragraph reports one TCR beta chain. Its antigen remains undetermined. No clone much larger than this one lies a single base away; base qualities are absent. The immunoSEQ platform was used to sequence the TCRbeta chain. The source study handled its data this way. Pooled Treg repertoires yielded around 56,000 distinct TCRbeta sequences from patients and 90,000 to 100,000 from healthy donors. Treg TCRbeta sequences shared by two or more individuals were defined as public, and these public Treg TCRbeta sequences were subsequently searched for in Tconv repertoires. Group differences were tested with Mann-Whitney U tests and Bonferroni-Dunn correction in GraphPad Prism 7.03. TCRdb mirrors the immuneACCESS table, restricted to in-frame sequences. Some clones are absent from its copies; in checked studies, under half trace to an unresolved V gene, and the reason for the others is unknown. For V, J and clone size, that table is used; D and trimming come from the DNA. In all, the sample holds roughly 18,000 clones, and more than 85% of those were seen once. About 1% of the sample is in the top ten clones.

This sample was taken from a study of B cell selection in AIRE deficiency (dated by TCRdb to the late 2010s). Looking at the study overall: TCRbeta repertoires of sorted blood CD4+ conventional T cells and regulatory T cells were compared between AIRE-deficient patients and healthy controls. The TCR-sequenced cohort comprised about 5 AIRE-deficient APECED patients and about 5 healthy control donors. Overall results and qualifications from the work: Only TCRbeta chains were sequenced, and about 40% of the Treg sequences shared among healthy donors were also detected in healthy Tconv cells, possibly owing to differing TCRalpha chains. About 30% of the Treg TCRbeta sequences shared among healthy donors were found in patient Tconv cells, which suggests that Treg-biased clones were diverted into the Tconv compartment. Among over 3,000 shared Treg TCRbeta sequences, about 30% were found to be shared only among healthy donors and about 10% only among patients, suggesting that Treg selection is less efficient in the absence of AIRE. In terms of TCRBV gene usage, CDR3 length and TCR diversity, Tconv and Treg cells from AIRE-deficient patients looked similar to Tconv and Treg cells from healthy donors. Shared Treg sequences had shorter CDR3s, reflecting a bias toward rearrangements with few non-templated nucleotide insertions.

The CDR3 runs 15 amino acids, cysteine and phenylalanine included. Of all the DNA, just the CDR3 is kept, 45 bases in frame from base 1. CDR1 and CDR2 were assigned from the germline V gene as MGHDK and SYGVNS. V is cut by 5 bases and J by 6 bases, and the space between the germline ends is 17 bases. CD4+CD25hiCD127low/negative cells were sorted as the regulatory T cell population. Control samples came from healthy donors unrelated to the patients. Tconv and Treg cells for TCRbeta sequencing were sorted on a FACSAria flow cytometer. Sorted cells were collected in 5-ml round-bottom polystyrene tubes, and dry cell pellets were stored frozen at -80 degrees C prior to sequencing.

This TCR was recovered from a human donor in good health. Source material: CD4+CD25+ Tregs sorted from PBMCs. The chain joins TRBV25-1 to TRBJ1-5, and the D gene may be TRBD1, 6 bases matching. CDR3 reads: CASSPPPGGVQPQHF. The sequence in DNA is TGTGCCAGCAGTCCCCCCCCGGGGGGCGTTCAGCCCCAGCATTTT.